A selection of T cell receptor beta chains follows, all from one sample in a study of STAT3 mutations in large granular lymphocyte leukemia. Profiled with immunoSEQ multiplex PCR; TCRdb holds only in-frame clones, not every one. Among about 15,000 clones, 90% were seen once, and the ten largest hold around a third. Sequencing was performed on peripheral blood mononuclear cells. These receptors were taken from a man in his forties with T-cell large granular lymphocyte leukemia. Some clones in this sample may be carry-over from other donors' samples. Each CDR3 is given with its conserved first and last residue. The D gene is left open where the match is weak. For some rows the clone size is stated as once, few or many, or as a class when expanded; others skip it.

clone size: -; V gene: TRBV19; J gene: TRBJ1-1; D gene: -; CDR3 DNA: TGTGCCAGTAGGGACATGGGACTCCCGGGCACTGAAGCTTTCTTT; CDR3 protein: CASRDMGLPGTEAFF
clone size: -; V gene: TRBV29-1; J gene: TRBJ1-5; D gene: TRBD1; CDR3 DNA: TGCAGCGTTGGAGGGACAGGGGGCAATCAGCCCCAGCATTTT; CDR3 protein: CSVGGTGGNQPQHF
clone size: -; V gene: TRBV5-4; J gene: TRBJ2-2; D gene: -; CDR3 DNA: TGTGCCAGCAGTAGGGGGTCCGGGGTAAACACCGGGGAGCTGTTTTTT; CDR3 protein: CASSRGSGVNTGELFF
clone size: -; V gene: TRBV9; J gene: TRBJ1-1; D gene: -; CDR3 DNA: TGTGCCAGCAGCGTAGGAGTAGTTGAGTTGAGTGAAGCTTTCTTT; CDR3 protein: CASSVGVVELSEAFF
clone size: -; V gene: TRBV5-4; J gene: TRBJ2-1; D gene: TRBD2; CDR3 DNA: TGTGCCAGCAGCTTTGGTAGCGGGGGGACCTACAATGAGCAGTTCTTC; CDR3 protein: CASSFGSGGTYNEQFF
clone size: -; V gene: TRBV6-4; J gene: TRBJ2-2; D gene: -; CDR3 DNA: TGTGCCAGCAGTGACTCGGGGGACTCATCGGGGGAGCTGTTTTTT; CDR3 protein: CASSDSGDSSGELFF
clone size: -; V gene: TRBV28; J gene: TRBJ1-5; D gene: TRBD1; CDR3 DNA: TGTGCCAGCAGTTTGGGGGACAGGGGGCCGGTCATTCAGCCCCAGCATTTT; CDR3 protein: CASSLGDRGPVIQPQHF
clone size: -; V gene: TRBV18; J gene: TRBJ2-3; D gene: -; CDR3 DNA: TGTGCCAGCTCACCACCCATTCCGGGGTTGGGTGTAGATACGCAGTATTTT; CDR3 protein: CASSPPIPGLGVDTQYF
clone size: -; V gene: TRBV10-2; J gene: TRBJ1-6; D gene: -; CDR3 DNA: TGCGCCAGCAGTGAATGGTTTTCACCCCTCCACTTT; CDR3 protein: CASSEWFSPLHF
clone size: -; V gene: TRBV28; J gene: TRBJ1-6; D gene: -; CDR3 DNA: TGTGCCAGCAGTTTCGTAGCCGGGGGGAATTCACCCCTCCACTTT; CDR3 protein: CASSFVAGGNSPLHF
clone size: -; V gene: TRBV9; J gene: TRBJ1-1; D gene: -; CDR3 DNA: TGTGCCAGCAGCGTAGGCCCATCGACAGGCCTGAACACTGAAGCTTTCTTT; CDR3 protein: CASSVGPSTGLNTEAFF
clone size: once; V gene: TRBV27; J gene: TRBJ2-7; D gene: TRBD1; CDR3 DNA: TGTGCCAGCAGTGCCTCTGCACAGGGGGCCTACGAGCAGTACTTC; CDR3 protein: CASSASAQGAYEQYF
clone size: -; V gene: TRBV29-1; J gene: TRBJ2-5; D gene: -; CDR3 DNA: TGCAGCGCCTACTACCTACAAGAGACCCAGTACTTC; CDR3 protein: CSAYYLQETQYF
clone size: -; V gene: TRBV6-1; J gene: TRBJ1-1; D gene: -; CDR3 DNA: TGTGCCAGCAGTGAACTAGGTCCCCAGGTGGCTTTCTTT; CDR3 protein: CASSELGPQVAFF
clone size: -; V gene: TRBV14; J gene: TRBJ2-5; D gene: TRBD2; CDR3 DNA: TGTGCCAGCAGCCAACAAGCGGGGGCCCAAGAGACCCAGTACTTC; CDR3 protein: CASSQQAGAQETQYF
clone size: -; V gene: TRBV5-1; J gene: TRBJ2-1; D gene: -; CDR3 DNA: TGCGCCAGCAGCTTGCACCTCCCAAATGAGCAGTTCTTC; CDR3 protein: CASSLHLPNEQFF
clone size: -; V gene: TRBV5-1; J gene: TRBJ2-3; D gene: TRBD2; CDR3 DNA: TGCGCCAGCAGGGCGGGACTAGCTGATGCCACAGATACGCAGTATTTT; CDR3 protein: CASRAGLADATDTQYF
clone size: -; V gene: TRBV4-3; J gene: TRBJ1-2; D gene: -; CDR3 DNA: TGCGCCAGCAGCCAAGTGTCTGACAGTGGCTATGGCTACACCTTC; CDR3 protein: CASSQVSDSGYGYTF
clone size: -; V gene: TRBV5-4; J gene: TRBJ2-5; D gene: -; CDR3 DNA: TGTGCCAGCAGCTTGTCGGCGATCCAAGAGACCCAGTACTTC; CDR3 protein: CASSLSAIQETQYF
clone size: -; V gene: TRBV20-1; J gene: TRBJ1-2; D gene: -; CDR3 DNA: TGCAGTGCTAGAGCTCACGGTGGCTACACCTTC; CDR3 protein: CSARAHGGYTF
clone size: -; V gene: TRBV19; J gene: TRBJ2-5; D gene: TRBD1; CDR3 DNA: TGTGCCAGTAGTATGGGTATCGGACAGGGAAGGAAGGTGAAGGAGACCCAGTACTTC; CDR3 protein: CASSMGIGQGRKVKETQYF
clone size: -; V gene: TRBV5-1; J gene: TRBJ1-2; D gene: -; CDR3 DNA: TGCGCCAGCAGCTCCGCCGGGGCCGGCTATGGCTACACCTTC; CDR3 protein: CASSSAGAGYGYTF
clone size: -; V gene: TRBV5-1; J gene: TRBJ2-5; D gene: -; CDR3 DNA: TGCGCCAGCAGCTTGGCGGGCAGCCGGTCAGAGACCCAGTACTTC; CDR3 protein: CASSLAGSRSETQYF
clone size: few; V gene: TRBV18; J gene: TRBJ1-1; D gene: -; CDR3 DNA: TGTGCCAGCTCACCAGGGACTGAAGACACTGAAGCTTTCTTT; CDR3 protein: CASSPGTEDTEAFF
clone size: -; V gene: TRBV27; J gene: TRBJ1-1; D gene: TRBD1; CDR3 DNA: TGTGCCAGCAGTTTTATCGGGACAGGGACTAAAGCTTTCTTT; CDR3 protein: CASSFIGTGTKAFF
clone size: -; V gene: TRBV5-5; J gene: TRBJ2-1; D gene: -; CDR3 DNA: TGTGCCAGCAGCTTGGGTGCCGAATACAATGAGCAGTTCTTC; CDR3 protein: CASSLGAEYNEQFF
clone size: -; V gene: TRBV2; J gene: TRBJ2-7; D gene: TRBD1; CDR3 DNA: TGTGCCAGCAGTGAAACCGGGACAGGGCAGTACGAGCAGTACTTC; CDR3 protein: CASSETGTGQYEQYF
clone size: -; V gene: TRBV9; J gene: TRBJ2-3; D gene: TRBD2; CDR3 DNA: TGTGCCAGCAGCGTCACAGCGGGGACAGATACGCAGTATTTT; CDR3 protein: CASSVTAGTDTQYF
clone size: -; V gene: TRBV6-6; J gene: TRBJ1-1; D gene: -; CDR3 DNA: TGTGCCAGCACAAAGGGGAACACTGAAGCTTTCTTT; CDR3 protein: CASTKGNTEAFF
clone size: -; V gene: TRBV18; J gene: TRBJ1-1; D gene: -; CDR3 DNA: TGTGCCAGCTCATCTAGGGTCGAGAACACTGAAGCTTTCTTT; CDR3 protein: CASSSRVENTEAFF
clone size: -; V gene: TRBV18; J gene: TRBJ2-7; D gene: TRBD1; CDR3 DNA: TGTGCCAGCTCACCTTCCGGGACAGGGGGCTTGAAGGCCTACGAGCAGTACTTC; CDR3 protein: CASSPSGTGGLKAYEQYF
clone size: -; V gene: TRBV7-9; J gene: TRBJ1-2; D gene: -; CDR3 DNA: TGTGCCAGCAGCTTAGAAGGGGGGGACTATGGCTACACCTTC; CDR3 protein: CASSLEGGDYGYTF
clone size: -; V gene: TRBV30; J gene: TRBJ1-6; D gene: -; CDR3 DNA: TGTGCCTGCGACAGGTTGGACGGCAATTCACCCCTCCACTTT; CDR3 protein: CACDRLDGNSPLHF
clone size: -; V gene: TRBV11-2; J gene: TRBJ2-3; D gene: -; CDR3 DNA: TGTGCCAGCAGCCCTCAGGGGAACCCCACAGATACGCAGTATTTT; CDR3 protein: CASSPQGNPTDTQYF
clone size: -; V gene: TRBV6-6; J gene: TRBJ1-5; D gene: -; CDR3 DNA: TGTGCCAGCAGTTACTCGAGTAGCAATCAGCCCCAGCATTTT; CDR3 protein: CASSYSSSNQPQHF
clone size: -; V gene: TRBV6-5; J gene: TRBJ1-1; D gene: -; CDR3 DNA: TGTGCCAGCAGTTACTACAGGGAAGACACTGAAGCTTTCTTT; CDR3 protein: CASSYYREDTEAFF
clone size: once; V gene: TRBV6-4; J gene: TRBJ1-5; D gene: -; CDR3 DNA: TGTGCCAGCAGTGACTCGGTAGTCTCCAATCAGCCCCAGCATTTT; CDR3 protein: CASSDSVVSNQPQHF
clone size: -; V gene: TRBV18; J gene: TRBJ1-6; D gene: -; CDR3 DNA: TGTGCCAGCTCACTTCCTGGGGAATATTCACCCCTCCACTTT; CDR3 protein: CASSLPGEYSPLHF
clone size: -; V gene: TRBV23-1; J gene: TRBJ1-5; D gene: -; CDR3 DNA: TGCGCCAGCAGTCAATCGGCAACAGGGTGGGGGCAGCCCCAGCATTTT; CDR3 protein: CASSQSATGWGQPQHF
clone size: -; V gene: TRBV4-1; J gene: TRBJ2-3; D gene: -; CDR3 DNA: TGCGCCAGCAGCTCGGACTCCCGTAGCACAGATACGCAGTATTTT; CDR3 protein: CASSSDSRSTDTQYF